These 27 T cell receptor beta chains originate from one sample sequenced in a study of OX40 agonist ivuxolimab in advanced cancers. Only in-frame clones appear in the TCRdb table, and some are missing; sequencing was by immunoSEQ multiplex PCR. The data contain 45,000 to 50,000 clones, around 90% of them seen just once; the ten biggest clones take up around 6.7%. Source: CD4+ or CD8+ T cells sorted from blood, taken in a trial of the OX40 agonist ivuxolimab. The receptors shown here come from an adult with an advanced solid tumor such as melanoma, head and neck, liver or kidney cancer.

The CDR3 DNA sequence: TGTGCCAGCAGCTTGGGCTGGACAGGGTTATACGAGCAGTACTTC. Translating gives CASSLGWTGLYEQYF. The rearrangement links TRBV5-5 to TRBJ2-7, with TRBD1 identical over 8 bases. CDR3 length: 15 residues. Germline loops: CDR1 SGHKS, CDR2 YYEKEE (reference sequence). V shed 0 bases and J 4 bases; nucleotides not matched to a gene: 6.

This chain connects TRBV7-9 to TRBJ1-4; 9 bases match TRBD1. V gave up 4 bases and J gave up 4 bases; unmatched junction bases: 7. From germline, CDR1 is SEHNR and CDR2 FQNEAQ (reference sequence). There are 16 residues in the CDR3. CDR3 sequence (DNA): TGTGCCAGCAGCTCCACCGGGACAGGGATTAATGAAAAACTGTTTTTT. Protein: CASSSTGTGINEKLFF. The full variable domain, completed using reference TRBV7-9 and TRBJ1-4, is DTGVSQNPRHKITKRGQNVTFRCDPISEHNRLYWYRQTLGQGPEFLTYFQNEAQLEKSRLLSDRFSAERPKGSFSTLEIQRTEQGDSAMYLCASSSTGTGINEKLFFGSGTQLSVL.

This clone has just one count. This chain links TRBV28 with TRBJ1-2; TRBD1 is a possible D gene (5 bases). CDR1 MDHEN and CDR2 SYDVKM come from the germline V gene. There are 14 residues in the CDR3. Trimming removed 5 bases from V and 6 bases from J, with 16 bases in between. In DNA form, the CDR3 reads TGTGCCAGCAGTCCCCTGACAGAGGTAGATGGCTACACCTTC. Translation gives CASSPLTEVDGYTF.

V is TRBV15 and J is TRBJ2-3, with 12 bases fitting TRBD2. CDR1 is LNHNV and CDR2 is YYDKDF in the germline V gene (reference sequence). The J segment lost 0 bases and the V segment lost 5 bases, leaving 6 bases of the junction unmatched. The CDR3 has 17 residues. For the CDR3, the DNA is TGTGCCACCAGCCGCGGACTAGCGGGGATTAGCACAGATACGCAGTATTTT. It is translated as CATSRGLAGISTDTQYF.

V gene TRBV5-1 combines with J gene TRBJ2-2, with D perhaps TRBD1 (6 bases). This CDR3 is 15 amino acids long. Trimming removed 4 bases from V and 2 bases from J, with 12 bases in between. Per the germline V gene, CDR1 is SGHRS and CDR2 is YFSETQ. CDR3 sequence reads: CASSIHRENTGELFF. DNA of the CDR3: TGCGCCAGCAGCATTCACAGGGAAAACACCGGGGAGCTGTTTTTT. The full variable domain, in which reference TRBV5-1 and TRBJ2-2 provide the parts outside the CDR3, is KAGVTQTPRYLIKTRGQQVTLSCSPISGHRSVSWYQQTPGQGLQFLFEYFSETQRNKGNFPGRFSGRQFSNSRSEMNVSTLELGDSALYLCASSIHRENTGELFFGEGSRLTVL.

This clone was seen a single time. This sequence joins TRBV28 and TRBJ2-1; no firm D call. The V gene lost 10 bases and the J gene lost 6 bases, with 13 bases spanning the gap. CDR3 length equals 12 residues. Per the germline V gene, CDR1 is MDHEN and CDR2 is SYDVKM. CDR3 nucleotide sequence: TGTGCCACCACAGTAGTGGGCAATGAGCAGTTCTTC. Translating it yields CATTVVGNEQFF. Looking up the rest from reference TRBV28 and TRBJ2-1 gives the full variable domain: DVKVTQSSRYLVKRTGEKVFLECVQDMDHENMFWYRQDPGLGLRLIYFSYDVKMKEKGDIPEGYSVSREKKERFSLILESASTNQTSMYLCATTVVGNEQFFGPGTRLTVL.

This chain connects TRBV13 to TRBJ2-4; D possibly uses TRBD1 or TRBD2 (6 bases each). The CDR3 has 17 amino acids. The germline V gene has CDR1 PRHDT and CDR2 FYEKMQ (reference sequence). V was shortened by 0 bases and J by 0 bases, with 12 bases between the two germline ends. The CDR3 region is CASSLGLGGEAKNIQYF. CDR3 sequence (DNA): TGTGCCAGCAGCTTAGGCCTCGGGGGCGAAGCCAAAAACATTCAGTACTTC.

V and J are TRBV6-8 and TRBJ1-4, with D tentatively TRBD1 (5 bases). CDR3 size: 14 residues. V gave up 6 bases and J gave up 8 bases, with 16 bases separating them. The germline V gene has CDR1 MNHGY and CDR2 SAAAGT. The CDR3 here is CASRTARVGEKLFF. Written as DNA, the CDR3 is TGTGCCAGCAGGACAGCAAGGGTGGGCGAAAAACTGTTTTTT.

The chain is built from TRBV28 and TRBJ2-1, with 9 bases matching TRBD2. J gave up 3 bases and V 4 bases, and 4 bases lay outside the gene matches. Germline lookup yields CDR1 MDHEN and CDR2 SYDVKM. CDR3 length: 15 amino acids. The CDR3: CASSSRTSVYNEQFF. Here the CDR3 DNA reads TGTGCCAGCAGTTCCCGGACTAGCGTCTACAATGAGCAGTTCTTC.

The chain is built from TRBV6-5 and TRBJ2-3, with 8 nucleotides matching TRBD1. This CDR3 comprises 15 residues. V dropped 0 bases and J dropped 4; count of bases not matched to a gene: 3. Germline V gene sequence: CDR1 MNHEY, CDR2 SVGAGI. The CDR3 DNA is TGTGCCAGCAGTTACTCTCAGGGGGCATCAGATACGCAGTATTTT. Protein sequence: CASSYSQGASDTQYF.

The rearrangement joins TRBV5-1 to TRBJ2-5; TRBD2 matches 7 bases. The V gene end was trimmed by 0 bases and the J gene end by 5 bases; junction bases not matched to a gene: 4. The CDR3 runs to 14 residues. The germline CDR1 and CDR2 sequences are SGHRS and YFSETQ. For the CDR3, the DNA is TGCGCCAGCAGCTTGGGGGAGGGGTTTGAGACCCAGTACTTC. Its protein is CASSLGEGFETQYF.

The chain employs TRBV27 and TRBJ1-2; a possible D gene is TRBD1 (6 bases). The CDR3 contains 14 residues. The V end was cut by 6 bases, the J end by 2 bases, with 13 bases between. Germline assignment: CDR1 MNHEY and CDR2 SMNVEV (reference sequence). CDR3 nucleotides: TGTGCCAGCAGCCTCCGGGGGCCCAACTATGGCTACACCTTC. Amino acids: CASSLRGPNYGYTF.

The rearrangement links TRBV27 to TRBJ1-1; 8 bases are shared with TRBD1. CDR1 MNHEY and CDR2 SMNVEV come from the germline V gene (reference sequence). The CDR3 runs to 14 residues. The trim removed 3 bases at V and 7 bases at J, leaving 7 bases unmatched. The CDR3 coding sequence is TGTGCCAGCAGTTTGGACAGGGCGAGAAGTGAAGCTTTCTTT. It translates to CASSLDRARSEAFF.

The rearrangement joins TRBV7-8 to TRBJ1-4; unclear D gene. Trimming left V 5 bases short and J 0 bases short, with 10 bases between. This CDR3 is 15 amino acids long. Per the germline V gene, CDR1 is SGHVS and CDR2 is FQNEAQ. The CDR3 sequence is CASSPRFATNEKLFF. In nucleotides, the CDR3 is TGTGCCAGCAGCCCCCGCTTCGCAACTAATGAAAAACTGTTTTTT.

This chain uses TRBV6-6 with TRBJ2-6; the D gene is possibly TRBD1 (6 bases). V lost 5 bases to trimming and J lost 4 bases, with 12 bases between them. The CDR3 has 15 amino acids. Germline loops: CDR1 MNHNY, CDR2 SVGAGI (reference sequence). CDR3 nucleotide sequence: TGTGCCAGCAGTCTACAGGGCGCGGGGGCCAACGTCCTGACTTTC. Amino acids: CASSLQGAGANVLTF.

V usage is TRBV15 and J usage is TRBJ2-7, with TRBD1 matching 9 bases. Trimming cost V 2 bases and J 6 bases; bases outside gene matches: 8. Germline values: CDR1 LNHNV, CDR2 YYDKDF (reference sequence). The CDR3 has 15 residues. DNA of the CDR3: TGTGCCACCAGCAGAACCCGGGACAGGGTTGGCGAGCAGTACGTC. Its protein is CATSRTRDRVGEQYV.

The genes are TRBV13 and TRBJ2-7; weak D call: TRBD1 (6 bases). This CDR3 contains 13 residues. The V and J ends lost 5 bases and 3 bases respectively, with 11 bases between them. Germline loops: CDR1 PRHDT, CDR2 FYEKMQ (reference sequence). The CDR3 DNA follows: TGTGCCAGCAGCCTCCGGGACAACTACGAGCAGTACGTC. Its translation is CASSLRDNYEQYV.

The chain employs TRBV21-1 and TRBJ2-7; the table's D call, TRBD2, was not checked against the DNA. TRBV21-1 corresponds to a pseudogene. This CDR3 is built from 19 residues. This chain's CDR3 is CASSKLVPAGGRSSYEQYV. CDR3 nucleotides: TGTGCCAGCAGCAAATTGGTCCCAGCGGGGGGTAGATCCTCCTACGAGCAGTACGTC.

V and J are TRBV7-9 and TRBJ1-3, with a tentative D call TRBD1 (5 bases). The length of the CDR3 is 14 residues. Germline V gene sequence: CDR1 SEHNR, CDR2 FQNEAQ (reference sequence). The ends were cut back, 4 bases at V and 0 bases at J, with 7 bases in the middle. The CDR3 nucleotides read TGTGCCAGCAGCTCGACAGTCTCTGGAAACACCATATATTTT. It specifies CASSSTVSGNTIYF.

CDR3 nucleotide sequence: TGCGCCAGCAGCTTGGCCAACGGGGGAATGGGTGAAGCTTTCTTT. Translating it yields CASSLANGGMGEAFF. This chain joins TRBV5-1 and TRBJ1-1; possibly TRBD1 for D (5 bases). The CDR3 sequence is 15 residues long. Trimming removed 0 bases from V and 7 bases from J, with 16 bases in between. CDR1 and CDR2 from the germline V gene are SGHRS and YFSETQ.

This chain connects TRBV6-1 to TRBJ2-7, with 13 bases lining up with TRBD2. V lost 6 bases, J lost 4 bases, and 6 bases stayed unmatched. CDR1 and CDR2 (germline): MNHNS, SASEGT. This CDR3 contains 15 residues. The CDR3 protein is CASSDKGLAGYEQYV. CDR3 DNA: TGTGCCAGCAGCGATAAGGGACTAGCGGGATACGAGCAGTACGTC.

This clone was picked up one time. The rearrangement links TRBV7-6 to TRBJ2-1, with no clear D. In germline, CDR1 is SGHVS, CDR2 FNYEAQ. V was shortened by 5 bases and J by 2 bases, with 7 bases between the two germline ends. CDR3 length: 13 residues. This chain's CDR3 is CASSEEAYNEQFF. The CDR3 bases are TGTGCCAGCAGCGAAGAGGCCTACAATGAGCAGTTCTTC.

The genes are TRBV28 and TRBJ1-2; TRBD1 matches at 11 bases. Unmatched junction bases numbered 9, after V lost 2 bases and J lost 4 bases. CDR3 size: 17 residues. The germline V gene encodes CDR1 MDHEN and CDR2 SYDVKM. The CDR3 is CASSLLPGQGDFYGYTF. CDR3 sequence (DNA): TGTGCCAGCAGTTTACTCCCGGGACAGGGGGATTTCTATGGCTACACCTTC.

The rearrangement uses TRBV7-9 and TRBJ2-7; no clear D. V lost 1 base to trimming and J lost 5 bases, with 9 bases between them. The germline CDR1 and CDR2 sequences are SEHNR and FQNEAQ (reference sequence). This CDR3 is 13 amino acids long. The CDR3, as DNA: TGTGCCAGCAGCTTAGTAACATCTCACGAGCAGTACTTC. Its translation: CASSLVTSHEQYF.

The J gene is TRBJ2-7, the V gene TRBV14, with D tentatively TRBD1 (5 bases). Germline V lookup: CDR1 SGHDN, CDR2 FVKESK. This CDR3 is 13 amino acids long. V was clipped by 3 bases and J by 2 bases, with 8 bases between them. The CDR3 bases are TGTGCCAGCAGCCAGGACATCGCCTACGAGCAGTACTTC. It yields the protein CASSQDIAYEQYF. The whole variable domain, remainder taken from reference TRBV14 and TRBJ2-7, is EAGVTQFPSHSVIEKGQTVTLRCDPISGHDNLYWYRRVMGKEIKFLLHFVKESKQDESGMPNNRFLAERTGGTYSTLKVQPAELEDSGVYFCASSQDIAYEQYFGPGTRLTVT.

The table lists this clone with a count of one. V and J are TRBV6-6 and TRBJ2-7, with 11 bases aligning to TRBD2. The ends lost 4 bases at V and 7 bases at J; junction bases unmatched: 6. CDR3 length: 14 residues. CDR1 and CDR2 (germline): MNHNY, SVGAGI (reference sequence). CDR3 nucleotides: TGTGCCAGCAGTTTATCTAGCGGGGGGCTTGAGCAGTACTTC. Translating gives CASSLSSGGLEQYF.

V gene TRBV5-1 combines with J gene TRBJ1-2, with D unclear. Germline CDR1 SGHRS, CDR2 YFSETQ. V was cut by 1 base and J by 8 bases, with 24 bases left in between. This CDR3 contains 17 residues. CDR3 in DNA: TGCGCCAGCAGCTTGTCTGCCCCAGGCGGTAGGATGAGAGGCTACACCTTC. Translation: CASSLSAPGGRMRGYTF.